Below are 10 T cell receptor beta chains sequenced from a single sample in a study of T cell changes during pregnancy in multiple sclerosis. Profiled with immunoSEQ multiplex PCR; TCRdb holds only in-frame clones, not every one. This table holds about 42,000 clones, around four fifths found once. The material was CD4+ T cells from peripheral blood mononuclear cells, obtained before pregnancy. These receptors were taken from a female donor with multiple sclerosis, enrolled in a pregnancy study.

The chain couples TRBV4-2 to TRBJ1-5, with D maybe TRBD1 (6 bases). V lost 1 base, J lost 4 bases, and 8 bases lay in between. CDR3 size: 14 residues. The germline V gene encodes CDR1 LGHNA and CDR2 YNFKEQ. In nucleotides, the CDR3 is TGTGCCAGCAGCCAAGTCAGGGGAAATCAGCCCCAGCATTTT. Amino acids: CASSQVRGNQPQHF.

The CDR3 DNA reads TGTGCCAGCAGCTTCAATGTGCGAGAAGATACGCAGTATTTT. This sequence encodes CASSFNVREDTQYF. The chain combines TRBV11-2 with TRBJ2-3; D ambiguous. The CDR3 totals 14 residues. V lost 3 bases and J 5 bases, leaving 12 bases between the germline ends. CDR1 is SGHAT and CDR2 is FQNNGV in the germline V gene.

The V gene is TRBV4-3, the J gene TRBJ1-2; tentatively, D is TRBD1 (6 bases). The CDR3 is made up of 15 amino acids. V was trimmed by 4 bases and J by 3 bases, leaving 15 bases between them. Germline V gene sequence: CDR1 LGHNA, CDR2 YSLEER. The CDR3 DNA sequence: TGCGCCAGCAGCCGACGACACTCAGGGGACTATGGCTACACCTTC. It translates to CASSRRHSGDYGYTF.

The chain joins TRBV18 to TRBJ2-1, with TRBD1 as a possible D gene (6 bases). Trimming removed 3 bases at V and 3 bases at J, with 15 bases between. Germline lookup yields CDR1 KGHSH and CDR2 LQKENI. The CDR3 length is 16 residues. As DNA, the CDR3 is TGTGCCAGCTCACCCCCCTCCTCGGACAGCTACAATGAGCAGTTCTTC. This encodes CASSPPSSDSYNEQFF. The full variable domain, with the rest looked up from reference TRBV18 and TRBJ2-1, is NAGVMQNPRHLVRRRGQEARLRCSPMKGHSHVYWYRQLPEEGLKFMVYLQKENIIDESGMPKERFSAEFPKEGPSILRIQQVVRGDSAAYFCASSPPSSDSYNEQFFGPGTRLTVL.

This clone was picked up a small number of times. V is TRBV30 and J is TRBJ2-5; maybe TRBD1 (5 bases). Germline lookup yields CDR1 GTSNPN and CDR2 SVGIG (reference sequence). The CDR3 has 13 amino acids. Trimming removed 0 bases from V and 5 bases from J, with 10 bases in between. The CDR3 region has the DNA TGTGCCTGGAGTGTAGGGGTGGTCGAGACCCAGTACTTC. It is translated as CAWSVGVVETQYF.

The J gene is TRBJ2-1, the V gene TRBV11-2, with D possibly being TRBD2 (5 bases). This CDR3 comprises 16 residues. V lost 4 bases and J lost 7, with 20 bases in between. In germline, CDR1 is SGHAT, CDR2 FQNNGV. The CDR3 sequence is CASSSIVGRRGNEQFF. In nucleotides, the CDR3 is TGTGCCAGCAGCTCAATTGTCGGACGGAGAGGGAATGAGCAGTTCTTC.

The chain links TRBV6-5 to TRBJ1-1, with 9 bases lining up with TRBD1. This CDR3 is 15 amino acids long. Germline V lookup: CDR1 MNHEY, CDR2 SVGAGI. After removal of 0 bases from V and 5 bases from J, the junction contained 4 bases not matched to a gene. The CDR3 sequence: CASSYSGTGRTEAFF. The CDR3 bases are TGTGCCAGCAGTTACTCCGGGACAGGGAGGACTGAAGCTTTCTTT.

The chain joins TRBV29-1 to TRBJ1-1; D is unresolved. V was cut by 6 bases and J by 1 base, with 9 bases left in between. CDR3 size: 12 residues. Germline CDR1 is SQVTM and CDR2 is ANQGSEA. CDR3 DNA: TGCAGCGTGAGGCTTGGGAACACTGAAGCTTTCTTT. Its protein product is CSVRLGNTEAFF.

This clone was seen more than once but under ten times. The rearrangement uses TRBV10-3 and TRBJ1-2; perhaps TRBD1 as D (6 bases). Germline V gene data show CDR1 as ENHRY and CDR2 as SYGVKD. The CDR3 is 13 residues long. Trimming stripped 6 bases from V and 5 bases from J, with 13 bases between. The CDR3 nucleotides are TGTGCCATCAGGGACAGTGCAACTTATGGCTACACCTTC. This gives the protein CAIRDSATYGYTF.

This chain uses TRBV12-5 with TRBJ2-1; tentatively, D is TRBD2 (5 bases). Trimming pared 3 bases from V and 4 bases from J, leaving 22 bases between. Germline CDR1 and CDR2: LGHNT and FRNRAP. The CDR3 runs to 18 residues. The CDR3 here is CASGFSLGAAAQYNEQFF. The DNA of the CDR3 is TGTGCTAGTGGTTTCTCCTTGGGAGCAGCAGCCCAATACAATGAGCAGTTCTTC. The full variable domain, with the rest looked up from reference TRBV12-5 and TRBJ2-1, is DARVTQTPRHKVTEMGQEVTMRCQPILGHNTVFWYRQTMMQGLELLAYFRNRAPLDDSGMPKDRFSAEMPDATLATLKIQPSEPRDSAVYFCASGFSLGAAAQYNEQFFGPGTRLTVL.